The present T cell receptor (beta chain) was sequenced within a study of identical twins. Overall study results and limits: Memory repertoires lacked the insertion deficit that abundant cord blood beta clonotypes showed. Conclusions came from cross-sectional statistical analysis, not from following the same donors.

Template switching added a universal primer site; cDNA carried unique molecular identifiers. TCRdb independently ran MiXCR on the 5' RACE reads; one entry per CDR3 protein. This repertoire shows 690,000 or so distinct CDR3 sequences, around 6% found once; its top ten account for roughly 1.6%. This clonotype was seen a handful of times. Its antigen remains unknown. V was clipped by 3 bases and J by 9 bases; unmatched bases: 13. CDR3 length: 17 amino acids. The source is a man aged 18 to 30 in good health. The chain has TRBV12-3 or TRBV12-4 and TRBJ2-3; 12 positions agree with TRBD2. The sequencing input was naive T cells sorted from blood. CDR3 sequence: CASSLIQTSGSGDTQYF. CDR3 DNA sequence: TGTGCCAGCAGTTTGATTCAGACTAGCGGGAGTGGGGACACGCAGTATTTT.